This TCR beta chain was sequenced for a study of blood T cell repertoires in COVID-19. Overall study context: Specimens from acute and convalescent COVID-19 originated in the United States, Italy and Spain. PBMCs, B-cell-depleted T cells, or T cells provided the cDNA or gDNA that made up the material.

Original processing methods: For nucleated cells, counts were estimated from reference gene primer amplification. Assay: immunoSEQ multiplex PCR; the TCRdb copy retains only in-frame clones and omits some. The V and J calls and the clone size are those of that table, but D and trimming were determined from the DNA. The data show roughly 350,000 clones, with approximately 89% seen just once and 10% held by the top ten. Recruited during active infection, patients (from Seattle) were subsequently followed longitudinally. The CDR3 consists of 14 residues. V was clipped by 5 bases and J by 5 bases, with 15 bases between them. Germline assignment: CDR1 SNHLY and CDR2 FYNNEI.

The specimen sequenced was peripheral blood. This receptor was identified in a woman in her 30s with COVID-19, enrolled during active disease. This rearrangement joins TRBV2 to TRBJ1-1; D perhaps matches TRBD1 (6 bases). In DNA, the CDR3 is TGTGCCAGCAGTTCTAGGGGGAGGGGGACTGAAGCTTTCTTT. This translates into CASSSRGRGTEAFF.